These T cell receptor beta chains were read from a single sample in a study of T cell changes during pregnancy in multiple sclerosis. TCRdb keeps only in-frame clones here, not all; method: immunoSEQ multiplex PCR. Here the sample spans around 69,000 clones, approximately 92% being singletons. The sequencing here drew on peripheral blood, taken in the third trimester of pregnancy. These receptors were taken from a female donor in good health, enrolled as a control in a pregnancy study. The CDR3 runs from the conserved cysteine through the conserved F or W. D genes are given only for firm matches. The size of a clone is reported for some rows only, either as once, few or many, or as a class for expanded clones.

CDR3 protein: CASSDFRGAGELFF; CDR3 DNA: TGTGCCAGCAGTGATTTCAGGGGAGCCGGGGAGCTGTTTTTT; V gene: TRBV2; D gene: -; J gene: TRBJ2-2; clone size: once
CDR3 protein: CASRPSRDRVHGYTF; CDR3 DNA: TGTGCCAGCAGACCAAGCCGGGACAGGGTCCATGGCTACACCTTC; V gene: TRBV6-6; D gene: TRBD1; J gene: TRBJ1-2; clone size: -
CDR3 protein: CASSSPQNNSPLHF; CDR3 DNA: TGTGCCAGCAGCTCCCCCCAGAATAATTCACCCCTCCACTTT; V gene: TRBV7-2; D gene: -; J gene: TRBJ1-6; clone size: -
CDR3 protein: CAWSPRLGPYEQYF; CDR3 DNA: TGTGCCTGGAGTCCAAGACTAGGGCCCTACGAGCAGTACTTC; V gene: TRBV30; D gene: -; J gene: TRBJ2-7; clone size: -
CDR3 protein: CATARTENTEAFF; CDR3 DNA: TGTGCCACGGCTCGGACAGAGAACACTGAAGCTTTCTTT; V gene: TRBV6-5; D gene: -; J gene: TRBJ1-1; clone size: -
CDR3 protein: CASSRTGQGSGNTIYF; CDR3 DNA: TGTGCCAGCAGCCGAACGGGACAGGGATCTGGAAACACCATATATTTT; V gene: TRBV7-2; D gene: TRBD1; J gene: TRBJ1-3; clone size: -
CDR3 protein: CASSDSFYGYTF; CDR3 DNA: TGTGCCAGCAGCGACAGCTTCTATGGCTACACCTTC; V gene: TRBV27; D gene: -; J gene: TRBJ1-2; clone size: -
CDR3 protein: CASSLGTVVGNTIYF; CDR3 DNA: TGTGCCAGCAGTTTAGGGACAGTGGTTGGAAACACCATATATTTT; V gene: TRBV28; D gene: TRBD1; J gene: TRBJ1-3; clone size: -
CDR3 protein: CAILVGGGHPTGELFF; CDR3 DNA: TGTGCCATCCTCGTTGGCGGGGGGCACCCTACCGGGGAGCTGTTTTTT; V gene: TRBV10-3; D gene: TRBD2; J gene: TRBJ2-2; clone size: -
CDR3 protein: CASSLRGAGANVLTF; CDR3 DNA: TGTGCCAGCAGTTTAAGGGGCGCTGGGGCCAACGTCCTGACTTTC; V gene: TRBV6-5; D gene: -; J gene: TRBJ2-6; clone size: once
CDR3 protein: CASSPLYPNTEAFF; CDR3 DNA: TGTGCCAGCAGCCCCCTATATCCGAACACTGAAGCTTTCTTT; V gene: TRBV7-9; D gene: -; J gene: TRBJ1-1; clone size: -
CDR3 protein: CASSLAGGPTDTQYF; CDR3 DNA: TGTGCCAGCAGCTTAGCGGGGGGGCCAACAGATACGCAGTATTTT; V gene: TRBV7-9; D gene: -; J gene: TRBJ2-3; clone size: -
CDR3 protein: CASRPWTGGNEKLFF; CDR3 DNA: TGTGCCAGCAGACCCTGGACAGGGGGTAATGAAAAACTGTTTTTT; V gene: TRBV7-8; D gene: TRBD1; J gene: TRBJ1-4; clone size: -
CDR3 protein: CASRPGGSYGYTF; CDR3 DNA: TGTGCCAGCAGGCCAGGGGGCAGCTATGGCTACACCTTC; V gene: TRBV6-5; D gene: TRBD1; J gene: TRBJ1-2; clone size: -
CDR3 protein: CASSAPGSGANVLTF; CDR3 DNA: TGTGCCAGCAGTGCCCCAGGGTCTGGGGCCAACGTCCTGACTTTC; V gene: TRBV27; D gene: -; J gene: TRBJ2-6; clone size: -
CDR3 protein: CAIRGDNSNYGYTF; CDR3 DNA: TGTGCCATCAGGGGGGACAATTCTAACTATGGCTACACCTTC; V gene: TRBV10-3; D gene: -; J gene: TRBJ1-2; clone size: -
CDR3 protein: CASSLIRGRRNEQFF; CDR3 DNA: TGTGCCAGCAGCTTAATCAGGGGGCGCAGGAATGAGCAGTTCTTC; V gene: TRBV7-3; D gene: TRBD1; J gene: TRBJ2-1; clone size: -
CDR3 protein: CSGGGGPTEAFF; CDR3 DNA: TGCAGCGGAGGAGGGGGCCCCACTGAAGCTTTCTTT; V gene: TRBV29-1; D gene: TRBD1; J gene: TRBJ1-1; clone size: -
CDR3 protein: CASSLGTDHNEQFF; CDR3 DNA: TGTGCCAGCAGCTTAGGGACAGACCACAATGAGCAGTTCTTC; V gene: TRBV7-3; D gene: TRBD1; J gene: TRBJ2-1; clone size: -
CDR3 protein: CASGGPGQVLLSYYTEAFF; CDR3 DNA: TGTGCCAGCGGGGGGCCAGGACAGGTCCTTCTTTCGTATTACACTGAAGCTTTCTTT; V gene: TRBV2; D gene: TRBD1; J gene: TRBJ1-1; clone size: -
CDR3 protein: CSVYKTQSGTEAFF; CDR3 DNA: TGCAGCGTCTATAAAACTCAGTCCGGGACTGAAGCTTTCTTT; V gene: TRBV29-1; D gene: -; J gene: TRBJ1-1; clone size: -
CDR3 protein: CASSTNRQLNTIYF; CDR3 DNA: TGTGCCAGTAGTACCAACAGGCAGCTAAACACCATATATTTT; V gene: TRBV19; D gene: -; J gene: TRBJ1-3; clone size: -
CDR3 protein: CASIGQTTGELFF; CDR3 DNA: TGTGCCAGCATTGGGCAGACCACCGGGGAGCTGTTTTTT; V gene: TRBV2; D gene: -; J gene: TRBJ2-2; clone size: -
CDR3 protein: CASSRLGSEQYF; CDR3 DNA: TGTGCCAGCAGCCGACTAGGGAGCGAGCAGTACTTC; V gene: TRBV11-2; D gene: -; J gene: TRBJ2-7; clone size: -
CDR3 protein: CAWSVLLTQTQYF; CDR3 DNA: TGTGCCTGGAGTGTTCTTCTAACGCAGACCCAGTACTTC; V gene: TRBV30; D gene: -; J gene: TRBJ2-5; clone size: -
CDR3 protein: CASKHQETQYF; CDR3 DNA: TGTGCCAGCAAGCATCAAGAGACCCAGTACTTC; V gene: TRBV6-5; D gene: -; J gene: TRBJ2-5; clone size: -
CDR3 protein: CAWSETSTDTQYF; CDR3 DNA: TGTGCCTGGAGTGAGACTAGCACAGATACGCAGTATTTT; V gene: TRBV30; D gene: -; J gene: TRBJ2-3; clone size: -
CDR3 protein: CASSLVGRDEQYF; CDR3 DNA: TGTGCCAGCAGCTTAGTAGGGAGGGACGAGCAGTACTTC; V gene: TRBV7-8; D gene: TRBD2; J gene: TRBJ2-7; clone size: -
CDR3 protein: CASSYDRPNTEAFF; CDR3 DNA: TGTGCCAGCAGTTACGACAGACCGAACACTGAAGCTTTCTTT; V gene: TRBV6-5; D gene: -; J gene: TRBJ1-1; clone size: few
CDR3 protein: CAWSVSLQETQYF; CDR3 DNA: TGTGCCTGGAGTGTGAGTCTCCAAGAGACCCAGTACTTC; V gene: TRBV30; D gene: -; J gene: TRBJ2-5; clone size: -
CDR3 protein: CASSSDPEGPLTGELFF; CDR3 DNA: TGCGCCAGCAGCTCAGACCCGGAGGGACCTCTCACCGGGGAGCTGTTTTTT; V gene: TRBV5-1; D gene: -; J gene: TRBJ2-2; clone size: -
CDR3 protein: CASSFGGETQYF; CDR3 DNA: TGTGCCAGCAGCTTTGGGGGGGAGACCCAGTACTTC; V gene: TRBV7-2; D gene: -; J gene: TRBJ2-5; clone size: -
CDR3 protein: CASSPKQSSYNEQFF; CDR3 DNA: TGTGCCAGCTCACCAAAACAGAGCTCCTACAATGAGCAGTTCTTC; V gene: TRBV18; D gene: -; J gene: TRBJ2-1; clone size: -
CDR3 protein: CSVEGPTGGETQYF; CDR3 DNA: TGCAGCGTTGAAGGGCCCACAGGAGGGGAGACCCAGTACTTC; V gene: TRBV29-1; D gene: -; J gene: TRBJ2-5; clone size: -
CDR3 protein: CASSPGQGSYEQYF; CDR3 DNA: TGTGCCAGCAGCCCGGGACAGGGTTCCTACGAGCAGTACTTC; V gene: TRBV6-5; D gene: TRBD1; J gene: TRBJ2-7; clone size: -
CDR3 protein: CASSQERVGVSRYYEQYF; CDR3 DNA: TGCGCCAGCAGCCAAGAGCGGGTTGGGGTAAGCCGATACTACGAGCAGTACTTC; V gene: TRBV4-3; D gene: -; J gene: TRBJ2-7; clone size: -
CDR3 protein: CATSRGSGVGYTF; CDR3 DNA: TGTGCCACCTCCAGGGGCTCCGGTGTCGGCTACACCTTC; V gene: TRBV15; D gene: -; J gene: TRBJ1-2; clone size: -
CDR3 protein: CAVMGGLALNYEQYF; CDR3 DNA: TGTGCCGTAATGGGGGGACTAGCCCTGAACTACGAGCAGTACTTC; V gene: TRBV10-3; D gene: TRBD2; J gene: TRBJ2-7; clone size: once
CDR3 protein: CASSFTGALHYEQYF; CDR3 DNA: TGTGCCAGCAGCTTTACAGGGGCCCTGCACTACGAGCAGTACTTC; V gene: TRBV28; D gene: TRBD1; J gene: TRBJ2-7; clone size: -
CDR3 protein: CASSQGLAGDSEQFF; CDR3 DNA: TGCGCCAGCAGCCAGGGACTAGCGGGAGATAGTGAGCAGTTCTTC; V gene: TRBV4-3; D gene: TRBD2; J gene: TRBJ2-1; clone size: -